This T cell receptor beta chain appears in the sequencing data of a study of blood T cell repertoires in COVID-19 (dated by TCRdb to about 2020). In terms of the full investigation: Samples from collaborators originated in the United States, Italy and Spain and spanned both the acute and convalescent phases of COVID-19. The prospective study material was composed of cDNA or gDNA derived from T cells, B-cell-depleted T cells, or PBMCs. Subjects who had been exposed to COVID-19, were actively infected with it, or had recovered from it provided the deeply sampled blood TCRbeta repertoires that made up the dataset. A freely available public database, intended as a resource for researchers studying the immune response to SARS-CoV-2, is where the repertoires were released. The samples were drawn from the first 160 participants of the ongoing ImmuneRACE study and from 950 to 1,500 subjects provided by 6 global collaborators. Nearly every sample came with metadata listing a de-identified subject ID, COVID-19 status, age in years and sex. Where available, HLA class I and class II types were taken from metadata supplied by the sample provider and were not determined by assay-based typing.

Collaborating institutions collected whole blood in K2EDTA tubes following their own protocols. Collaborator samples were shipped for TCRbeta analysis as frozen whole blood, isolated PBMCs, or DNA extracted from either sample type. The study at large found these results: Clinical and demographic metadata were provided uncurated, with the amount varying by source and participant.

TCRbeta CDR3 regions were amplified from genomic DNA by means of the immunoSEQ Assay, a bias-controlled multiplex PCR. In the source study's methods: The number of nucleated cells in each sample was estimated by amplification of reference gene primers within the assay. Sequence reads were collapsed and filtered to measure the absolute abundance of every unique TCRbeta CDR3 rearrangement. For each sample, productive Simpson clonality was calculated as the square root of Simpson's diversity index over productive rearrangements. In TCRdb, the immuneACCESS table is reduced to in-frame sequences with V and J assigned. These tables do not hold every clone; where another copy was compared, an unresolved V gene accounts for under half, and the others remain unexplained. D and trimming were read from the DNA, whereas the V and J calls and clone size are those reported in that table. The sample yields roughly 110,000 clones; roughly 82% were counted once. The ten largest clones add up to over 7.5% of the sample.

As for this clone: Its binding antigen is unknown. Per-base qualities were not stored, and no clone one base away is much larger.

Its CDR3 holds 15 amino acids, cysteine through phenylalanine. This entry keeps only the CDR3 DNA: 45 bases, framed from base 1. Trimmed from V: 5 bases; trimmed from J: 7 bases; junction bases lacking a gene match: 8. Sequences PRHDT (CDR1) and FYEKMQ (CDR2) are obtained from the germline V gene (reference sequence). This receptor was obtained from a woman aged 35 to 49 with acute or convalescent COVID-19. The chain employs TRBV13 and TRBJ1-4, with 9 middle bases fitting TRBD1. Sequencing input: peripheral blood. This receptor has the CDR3 CASSVKPGQGEKLFF. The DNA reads TGTGCCAGCAGCGTTAAGCCGGGACAGGGTGAAAAACTGTTTTTT. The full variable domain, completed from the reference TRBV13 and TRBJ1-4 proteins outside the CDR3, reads AAGVIQSPRHLIKEKRETATLKCYPIPRHDTVYWYQQGPGQDPQFLISFYEKMQSDKGSIPDRFSAQQFSDYHSELNMSSLELGDSALYFCASSVKPGQGEKLFFGSGTQLSVL.